The clone carrying this TCR beta chain was counted a single time. Germline lookup yields CDR1 SGHRS and CDR2 YFSETQ. CDR3 length: 14 amino acids. V lost 0 bases and J 1 base, leaving 7 bases between the germline ends. This sample was taken from a study of cytomegalovirus exposure and HLA in healthy donors. It was with 60 Vbeta and 13 Jbeta primers that the PCR ran. Clones were read by immunoSEQ multiplex PCR, and TCRdb kept only the in-frame ones, dropping some. The table has 150,000 to 200,000 clones, 60% to 80% seen once; the top ten hold over 0.95%. Sequenced: PBMCs. The J gene is TRBJ1-1, the V gene TRBV5-1; D is undetermined. This receptor was identified in a woman aged 50 to 65 in good health and CMV-seropositive. In DNA form, the CDR3 reads TGCGCCAGCAGCTTGGACCGGGGGAACACTGAAGCTTTCTTT. This encodes CASSLDRGNTEAFF.